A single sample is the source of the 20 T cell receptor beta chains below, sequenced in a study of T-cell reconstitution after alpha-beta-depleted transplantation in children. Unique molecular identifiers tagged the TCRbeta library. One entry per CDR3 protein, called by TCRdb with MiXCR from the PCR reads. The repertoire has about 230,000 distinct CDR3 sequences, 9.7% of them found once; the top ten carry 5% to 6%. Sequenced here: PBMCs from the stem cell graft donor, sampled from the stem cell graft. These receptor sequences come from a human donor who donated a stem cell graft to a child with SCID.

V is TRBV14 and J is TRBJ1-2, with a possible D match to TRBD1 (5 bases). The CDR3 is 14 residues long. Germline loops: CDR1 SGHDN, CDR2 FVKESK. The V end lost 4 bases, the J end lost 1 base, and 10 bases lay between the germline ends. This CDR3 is CASSRQTGNYGYTF. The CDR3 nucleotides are TGTGCCAGCAGCCGACAGACCGGTAACTATGGCTACACCTTC.

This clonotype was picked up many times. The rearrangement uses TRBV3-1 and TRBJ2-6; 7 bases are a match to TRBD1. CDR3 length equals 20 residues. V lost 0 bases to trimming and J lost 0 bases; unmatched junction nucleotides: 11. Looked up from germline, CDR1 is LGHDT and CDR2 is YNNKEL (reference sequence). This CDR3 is CASSQDLPGGTLSGANVLTF. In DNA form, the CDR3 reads TGTGCCAGCAGCCAAGATCTCCCAGGGGGTACCCTCTCTGGGGCCAACGTCCTGACTTTC. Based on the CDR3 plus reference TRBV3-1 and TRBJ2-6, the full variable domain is DTAVSQTPKYLVTQMGNDKSIKCEQNLGHDTMYWYKQDSKKFLKIMFSYNNKELIINETVPNRFSPKSPDKAHLNLHINSLELGDSAVYFCASSQDLPGGTLSGANVLTFGAGSRLTVL.

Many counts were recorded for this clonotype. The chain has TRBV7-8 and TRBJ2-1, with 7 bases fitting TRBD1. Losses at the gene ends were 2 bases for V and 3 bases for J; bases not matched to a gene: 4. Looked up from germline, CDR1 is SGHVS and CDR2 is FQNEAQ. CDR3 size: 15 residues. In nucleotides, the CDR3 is TGTGCCAGCAGCTTATTTGGGACAGACTACAATGAGCAGTTCTTC. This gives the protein CASSLFGTDYNEQFF.

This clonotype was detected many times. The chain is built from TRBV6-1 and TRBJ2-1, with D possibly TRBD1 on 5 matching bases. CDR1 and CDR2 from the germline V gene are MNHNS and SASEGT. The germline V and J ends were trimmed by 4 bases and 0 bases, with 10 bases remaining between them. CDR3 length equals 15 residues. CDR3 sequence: CASSGRGYSYNEQFF. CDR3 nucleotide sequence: TGTGCCAGCAGTGGAAGGGGATACTCCTACAATGAGCAGTTCTTC.

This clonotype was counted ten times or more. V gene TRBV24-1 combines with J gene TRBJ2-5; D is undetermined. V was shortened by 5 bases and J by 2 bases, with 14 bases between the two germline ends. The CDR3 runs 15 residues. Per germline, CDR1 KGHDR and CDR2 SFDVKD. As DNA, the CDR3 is TGTGCCACCAGTGGCCCAGAAGGGTTTCAAGAGACCCAGTACTTC. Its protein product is CATSGPEGFQETQYF.

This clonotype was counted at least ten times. The CDR3 is CSVSENQETQYF. CDR3 sequence (DNA): TGCAGTGTTTCGGAAAATCAAGAGACCCAGTACTTC. This chain connects TRBV20-1 to TRBJ2-5, with D unclear. This CDR3 contains 12 residues. Germline values: CDR1 DFQATT, CDR2 SNEGSKA (reference sequence). V gave up 7 bases and J gave up 2 bases, with 11 bases separating them.

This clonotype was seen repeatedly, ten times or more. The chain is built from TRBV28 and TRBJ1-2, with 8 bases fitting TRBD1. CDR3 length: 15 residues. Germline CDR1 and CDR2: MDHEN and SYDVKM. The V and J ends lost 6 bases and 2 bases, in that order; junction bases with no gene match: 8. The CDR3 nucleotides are TGTGCCAGCAGCCCGGACAGGGAAGTAAACTATGGCTACACCTTC. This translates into CASSPDREVNYGYTF.

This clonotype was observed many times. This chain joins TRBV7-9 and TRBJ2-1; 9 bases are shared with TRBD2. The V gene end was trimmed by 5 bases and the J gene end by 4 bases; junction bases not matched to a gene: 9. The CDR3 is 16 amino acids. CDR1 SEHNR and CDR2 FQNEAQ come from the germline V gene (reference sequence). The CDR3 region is CASSQPRGGVYNEQFF. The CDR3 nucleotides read TGTGCCAGCAGCCAACCTCGCGGGGGGGTATACAATGAGCAGTTCTTC. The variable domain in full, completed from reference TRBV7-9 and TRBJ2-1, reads DTGVSQNPRHKITKRGQNVTFRCDPISEHNRLYWYRQTLGQGPEFLTYFQNEAQLEKSRLLSDRFSAERPKGSFSTLEIQRTEQGDSAMYLCASSQPRGGVYNEQFFGPGTRLTVL.

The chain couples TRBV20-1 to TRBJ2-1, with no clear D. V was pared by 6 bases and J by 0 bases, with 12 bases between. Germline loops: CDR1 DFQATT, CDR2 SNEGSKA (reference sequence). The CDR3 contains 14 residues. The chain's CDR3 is CSAIWLSSYNEQFF. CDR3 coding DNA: TGCAGTGCCATTTGGCTCTCCTCCTACAATGAGCAGTTCTTC.

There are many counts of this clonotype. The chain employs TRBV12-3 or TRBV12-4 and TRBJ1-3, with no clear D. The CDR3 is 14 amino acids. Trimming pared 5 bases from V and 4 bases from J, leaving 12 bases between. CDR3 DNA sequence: TGTGCCAGCAGTCTCGGTACGCGGGGAAACACCATATATTTT. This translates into CASSLGTRGNTIYF.

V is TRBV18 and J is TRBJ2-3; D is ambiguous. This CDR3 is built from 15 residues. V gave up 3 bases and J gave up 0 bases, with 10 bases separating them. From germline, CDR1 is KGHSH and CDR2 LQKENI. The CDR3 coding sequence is TGTGCCAGCTCACCCTACATCGCTAGCACAGATACGCAGTATTTT. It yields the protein CASSPYIASTDTQYF.

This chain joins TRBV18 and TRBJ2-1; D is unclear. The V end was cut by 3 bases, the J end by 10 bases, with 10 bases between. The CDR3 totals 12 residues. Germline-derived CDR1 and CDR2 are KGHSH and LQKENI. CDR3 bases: TGTGCCAGCTCACCGGAGTTTCGCGAGCAGTTCTTC. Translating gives CASSPEFREQFF.

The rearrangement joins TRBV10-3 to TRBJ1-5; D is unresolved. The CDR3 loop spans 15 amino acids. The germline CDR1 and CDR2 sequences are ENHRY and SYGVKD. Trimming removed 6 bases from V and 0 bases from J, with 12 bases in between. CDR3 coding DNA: TGTGCCATCAGCCCAGGCCTTTTTAGCAATCAGCCCCAGCATTTT. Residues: CAISPGLFSNQPQHF.

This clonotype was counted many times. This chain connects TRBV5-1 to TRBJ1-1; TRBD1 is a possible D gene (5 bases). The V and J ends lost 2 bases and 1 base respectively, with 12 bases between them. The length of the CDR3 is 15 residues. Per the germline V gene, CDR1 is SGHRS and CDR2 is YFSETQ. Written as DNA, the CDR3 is TGCGCCAGCAGCTTCCTAAGAACAGGGAACACTGAAGCTTTCTTT. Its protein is CASSFLRTGNTEAFF.

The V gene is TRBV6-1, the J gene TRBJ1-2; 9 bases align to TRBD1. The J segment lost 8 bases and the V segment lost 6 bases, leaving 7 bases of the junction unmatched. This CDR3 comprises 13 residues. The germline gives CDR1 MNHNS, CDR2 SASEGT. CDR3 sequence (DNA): TGTGCCAGCAGAAAGACAGGGGGACGGGGCTACACCTTC. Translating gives CASRKTGGRGYTF.

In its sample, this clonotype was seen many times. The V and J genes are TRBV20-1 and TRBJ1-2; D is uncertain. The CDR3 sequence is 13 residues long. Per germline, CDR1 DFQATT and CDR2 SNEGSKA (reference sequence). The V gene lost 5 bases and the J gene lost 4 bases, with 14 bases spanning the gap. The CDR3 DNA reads TGCAGTGCTGGGGTGACTGGGATCTATGGCTACACCTTC. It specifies CSAGVTGIYGYTF.

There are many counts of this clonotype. The CDR3 spells CASSLASGIMNTEAFF. DNA for the CDR3: TGCGCCAGCAGCTTGGCCAGCGGGATCATGAACACTGAAGCTTTCTTT. V is TRBV5-1 and J is TRBJ1-1; D remains unclear. The CDR3 spans 16 residues. The V gene's germline CDR1 is SGHRS and CDR2 YFSETQ. Trimming removed 0 bases from V and 0 bases from J, with 12 bases in between.

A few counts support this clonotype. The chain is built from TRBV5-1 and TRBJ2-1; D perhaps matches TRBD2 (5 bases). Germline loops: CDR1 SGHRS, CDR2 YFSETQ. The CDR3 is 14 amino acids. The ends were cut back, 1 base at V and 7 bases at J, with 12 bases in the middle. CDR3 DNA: TGCGCCAGCAGCTTGAGGGCTAGCACGAATGAGCAGTTCTTC. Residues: CASSLRASTNEQFF.

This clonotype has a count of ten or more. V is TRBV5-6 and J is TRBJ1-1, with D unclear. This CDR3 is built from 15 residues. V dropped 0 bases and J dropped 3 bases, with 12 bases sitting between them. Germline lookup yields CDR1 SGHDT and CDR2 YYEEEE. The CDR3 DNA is TGTGCCAGCAGCTTGGCGGCCGCGAGTGACACTGAAGCTTTCTTT. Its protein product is CASSLAAASDTEAFF.

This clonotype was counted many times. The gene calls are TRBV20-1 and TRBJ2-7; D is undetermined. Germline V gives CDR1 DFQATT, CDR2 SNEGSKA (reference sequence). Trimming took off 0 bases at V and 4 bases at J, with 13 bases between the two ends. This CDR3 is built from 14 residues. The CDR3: CSARDPNGAYEQYF. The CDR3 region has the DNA TGCAGTGCTAGAGATCCTAACGGCGCGTACGAGCAGTACTTC.